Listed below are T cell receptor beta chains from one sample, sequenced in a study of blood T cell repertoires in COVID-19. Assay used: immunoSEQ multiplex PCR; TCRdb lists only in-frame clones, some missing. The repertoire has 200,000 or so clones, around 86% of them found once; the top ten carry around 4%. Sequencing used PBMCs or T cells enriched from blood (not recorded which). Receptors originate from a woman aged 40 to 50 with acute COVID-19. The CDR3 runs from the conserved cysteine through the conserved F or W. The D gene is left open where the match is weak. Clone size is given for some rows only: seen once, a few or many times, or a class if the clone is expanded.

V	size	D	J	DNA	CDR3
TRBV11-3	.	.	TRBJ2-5	TGTGCCAGCAGCTTCCGAGGCCCGGGGAGGGAGACCCAGTACTTC	CASSFRGPGRETQYF
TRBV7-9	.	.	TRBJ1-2	TGTGCCAGCAGCCCTCGGAGTACAGGGTCGGGTAACTATGGCTACACCTTC	CASSPRSTGSGNYGYTF
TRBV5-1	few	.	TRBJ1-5	TGCGCCAGCAGCCTTACAGGGCACCAGCCCCAGCATTTT	CASSLTGHQPQHF
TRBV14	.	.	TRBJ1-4	TGTGCCAGCAGCCACTCCGGGACGCGGGGAAAACTGTTTTTT	CASSHSGTRGKLFF
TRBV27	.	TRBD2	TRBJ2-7	TGTGCCAGCAGCCGGAGTGGGACTAGCCTAAACGAGCAGTACTTC	CASSRSGTSLNEQYF
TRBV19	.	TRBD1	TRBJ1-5	TGTGCCAGTAAGACAGGGAATCAGCCCCAGCATTTT	CASKTGNQPQHF
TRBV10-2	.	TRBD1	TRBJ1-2	TGCGCCAGCAGCACCACAGGGGACTATGGCTACACCTTC	CASSTTGDYGYTF
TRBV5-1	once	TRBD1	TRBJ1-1	TGCGCCAGCAGACCGATTGGGACAGGGAACACTGAAGCTTTCTTT	CASRPIGTGNTEAFF
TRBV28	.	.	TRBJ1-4	TGTGCCGTACAGGATTCCACAACTAATGAAAAACTGTTTTTT	CAVQDSTTNEKLFF
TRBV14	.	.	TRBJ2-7	TGTGCCAGCAGCCACACGCACGGGGGGCAGAACGAGCAGTACTTC	CASSHTHGGQNEQYF
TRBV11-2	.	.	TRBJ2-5	TGTGCCAGCAGCTTAGGCGCGGGGAGGTGGGAGACCCAGTACTTC	CASSLGAGRWETQYF
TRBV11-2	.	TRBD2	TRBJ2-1	TGTGCCAGCAGCCCCCTCGGACTAGCGAGATACAATGAGCAGTTCTTC	CASSPLGLARYNEQFF